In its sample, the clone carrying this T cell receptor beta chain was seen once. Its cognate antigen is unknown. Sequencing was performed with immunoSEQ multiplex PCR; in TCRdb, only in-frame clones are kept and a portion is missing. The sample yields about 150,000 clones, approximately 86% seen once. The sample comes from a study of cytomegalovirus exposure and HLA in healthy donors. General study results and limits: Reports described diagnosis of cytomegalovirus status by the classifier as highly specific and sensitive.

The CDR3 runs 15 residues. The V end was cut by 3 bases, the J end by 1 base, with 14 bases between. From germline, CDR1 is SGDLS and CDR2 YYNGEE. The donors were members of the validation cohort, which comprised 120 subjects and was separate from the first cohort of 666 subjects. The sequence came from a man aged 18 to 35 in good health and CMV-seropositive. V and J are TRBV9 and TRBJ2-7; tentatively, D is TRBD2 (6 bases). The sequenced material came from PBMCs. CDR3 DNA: TGTGCCAGCAGCGGAGGGGAGGACCTTTCCTACGAGCAGTACTTC. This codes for CASSGGEDLSYEQYF.